This TCR beta chain is drawn from a study of blood T cell repertoires in COVID-19. Under the authors' procedure: From reference gene primer amplification, estimates of nucleated cell counts were derived. This table comes from immunoSEQ multiplex PCR, and its TCRdb copy is limited to in-frame clones, with some not included. V and J calls and clone size are those listed in that table; D and trimming were worked out from the DNA. Seen here are tens of thousands of clones, over 75% observed once, and the top ten hold roughly 25%. Germline loops: CDR1 SGHVS, CDR2 FQNEAQ. V lost 1 base, J lost 4 bases, and 8 bases stayed unmatched. This CDR3 has 17 residues.

The sequencing sample was made of peripheral blood. The TCR comes from a human donor in a cohort sampled during active COVID-19. The chain joins TRBV7-8 to TRBJ2-3; 10 bases match TRBD2. CDR3 region: CASSLVIAGGGADTQYF. CDR3 bases: TGTGCCAGCAGCTTAGTAATAGCGGGGGGAGGCGCAGATACGCAGTATTTT.